The count of the clone carrying this TCR beta chain is one. Its antigen remains unknown. Assay used: immunoSEQ multiplex PCR; TCRdb lists only in-frame clones, some missing. The sample yields around 70,000 clones, over 85% seen once. V gave up 0 bases and J gave up 5 bases; unmatched junction bases: 5. CDR1 and CDR2 (germline): WNHNN, SYGVQD (reference sequence). This CDR3 has 15 amino acids. The data derive from a study of cytomegalovirus exposure and HLA in healthy donors. Whole-study context: The approximately 720 first-cohort repertoires and the 120 or so validation repertoires shared the same platform, a later analysis reported. Study findings and constraints: Rarity marked most TCR sequences, yet some public TCRs occurred in many donors. Investigators reported 150 to 200 TCR beta chains as tied to cytomegalovirus. Through in vitro validation, a few CMV-associated chains were shown to be specific for CMV antigens.

This TCR was recovered from a man younger than 30 in good health and CMV-seropositive. The chain has TRBV10-1 and TRBJ1-1; 8 bases line up with TRBD1. Sequences were obtained from PBMCs. CDR3 sequence (DNA): TGCGCCAGCAGTGAGTCGCAGGGGGCGCGAACTGAAGCTTTCTTT. Protein product: CASSESQGARTEAFF.